Below are 16 T cell receptor beta chains sequenced from a single sample in a study of blood T cell repertoires in COVID-19. The data were produced by immunoSEQ multiplex PCR, yet TCRdb's version contains in-frame clones alone and is incomplete. The data contain under 70,000 clones, 90% of them singletons. The sequenced material came from peripheral blood. The receptor source for this set is a human donor with active COVID-19. The donor label of this sample is uncertain.

The chain couples TRBV2 to TRBJ2-5; D is unresolved. The length of the CDR3 is 11 residues. Germline lookup yields CDR1 SNHLY and CDR2 FYNNEI. The V end lost 7 bases, the J end lost 1 base, and 4 bases lay between the germline ends. This chain's CDR3 is CASTVQETQYF. Here the CDR3 DNA reads TGTGCCAGCACCGTCCAAGAGACCCAGTACTTC. The whole variable domain, remainder taken from reference TRBV2 and TRBJ2-5, is EPEVTQTPSHQVTQMGQEVILRCVPISNHLYFYWYRQILGQKVEFLVSFYNNEISEKSEIFDDQFSVERPDGSNFTLKIRSTKLEDSAMYFCASTVQETQYFGPGTRLLVL.

The chain is built from TRBV10-2 and TRBJ2-7; 8 bases agree with TRBD1. The CDR3 runs 15 residues. V lost 0 bases and J lost 6; bases outside the gene matches: 7. Germline V lookup: CDR1 WSHSY, CDR2 SAAADI. CDR3 nucleotides: TGCGCCAGCAGTGAGTCGACTGGACAGGGCTCCGAGCAGTACGTC. Its protein is CASSESTGQGSEQYV.

The chain couples TRBV6-5 to TRBJ1-1; 11 bases align to TRBD1. This CDR3 is built from 16 residues. With 2 bases clipped from V and 3 bases from J, the junction kept 5 bases outside the gene matches. Germline-derived CDR1 and CDR2 are MNHEY and SVGAGI. The CDR3 DNA reads TGTGCCAGCAGTTACAGGACAGGGGGCTTCGACACTGAAGCTTTCTTT. It codes for CASSYRTGGFDTEAFF.

V gene TRBV25-1 combines with J gene TRBJ1-6; 10 nucleotides line up with TRBD1. Germline V CDR1 and CDR2: MGHDK, SYGVNS. Trimming cost V 8 bases and J 13 bases; bases outside gene matches: 11. The CDR3 is made up of 14 amino acids. In DNA form, the CDR3 reads TGTGCCAGCCGGACAGGGGGGTCGAGGTCGCCCCTCCACTTT. Its translation: CASRTGGSRSPLHF.

The genes are TRBV7-3 and TRBJ1-1; TRBD1 agrees at 11 bases. J was trimmed by 5 bases and V by 6 bases; bases with no gene match: 5. The CDR3 sequence is 14 residues long. CDR1 SGHTA and CDR2 FQGTGA come from the germline V gene. CDR3 nucleotides: TGTGCCAGCAGGGGGACAGGGGGAAGTACTGAAGCTTTCTTT. Residues: CASRGTGGSTEAFF.

V usage is TRBV29-1 and J usage is TRBJ2-1; a possible D gene is TRBD2 (5 bases). Deletions cut 1 base from V and 8 bases from J, with 9 bases between. The CDR3 sequence is 12 residues long. Per the germline V gene, CDR1 is SQVTM and CDR2 is ANQGSEA. CDR3 region: CSVEVVEDEQFF. The CDR3 DNA reads as TGCAGCGTTGAAGTTGTGGAGGATGAGCAGTTCTTC.

The chain couples TRBV18 to TRBJ2-3, with D perhaps TRBD2 (6 bases). This CDR3 has 15 residues. In germline, CDR1 is KGHSH, CDR2 LQKENI. V was cut by 3 bases and J by 4 bases, with 14 bases left in between. The CDR3 region has the DNA TGTGCCAGCTCACCTAGGGGCTCGGGGGCAGATACGCAGTATTTT. Translation gives CASSPRGSGADTQYF.

The CDR3 loop is CASSDGRVGYYEQYV. CDR3 nucleotides: TGTGCCAGCAGTGACGGCAGGGTGGGGTATTACGAGCAGTACGTC. This sequence joins TRBV6-1 and TRBJ2-7; a weak D match, TRBD1 (5 bases). The V end was cut by 3 bases, the J end by 4 bases, with 16 bases between. CDR1 is MNHNS, CDR2 SASEGT, per germline. This CDR3 spans 15 amino acids.

DNA of the CDR3: TGTGCCAGCAGTACAGGGGCCGGCGAGCAGTACGTC. Protein: CASSTGAGEQYV. The chain is built from TRBV12-3 or TRBV12-4 and TRBJ2-7; 7 bases map to TRBD1. CDR3 length: 12 amino acids. Unmatched junction bases numbered 4, after V lost 5 bases and J lost 6 bases.

The rearrangement uses TRBV28 and TRBJ2-2, with D perhaps matching TRBD2 (5 bases). Trimming stripped 2 bases from V and 1 base from J, with 14 bases between. The CDR3 spans 17 residues. Per germline, CDR1 MDHEN and CDR2 SYDVKM. The CDR3 nucleotides read TGTGCCAGCAGTTTACCCTCGGAGGCATTGAACACCGGGGAGCTGTTTTTT. This gives the protein CASSLPSEALNTGELFF. The complete variable domain, with remaining parts taken from reference TRBV28 and TRBJ2-2, reads DVKVTQSSRYLVKRTGEKVFLECVQDMDHENMFWYRQDPGLGLRLIYFSYDVKMKEKGDIPEGYSVSREKKERFSLILESASTNQTSMYLCASSLPSEALNTGELFFGEGSRLTVL.

CDR3 region: CASAGYSGYTF. The CDR3 coding sequence is TGTGCCAGCGCCGGGTATAGTGGCTACACCTTC. This chain joins TRBV6-5 and TRBJ1-2; D is unresolved. V dropped 8 bases and J dropped 7 bases, with 11 bases sitting between them. Germline V gene sequence: CDR1 MNHEY, CDR2 SVGAGI. The CDR3 contains 11 residues.

J is TRBJ2-1 and V is TRBV4-1; the match to TRBD1 covers 8 bases. Germline lookup yields CDR1 MGHRA and CDR2 YSYEKL. This CDR3 is built from 14 residues. The J segment lost 5 bases and the V segment lost 3 bases, leaving 3 bases of the junction unmatched. The CDR3 is CASSQLTGDNEQFF. In DNA form, the CDR3 reads TGCGCCAGCAGCCAGTTGACAGGGGACAATGAGCAGTTCTTC.

The chain uses TRBV6-1 and TRBJ1-1; possibly TRBD1 for D (5 bases). The CDR3 is made up of 16 amino acids. V was pared by 1 base and J by 0 bases, with 12 bases between. Per germline, CDR1 MNHNS and CDR2 SASEGT. CDR3 sequence reads: CASSEVRTLMNTEAFF. CDR3 DNA sequence: TGTGCCAGCAGTGAAGTAAGGACATTGATGAACACTGAAGCTTTCTTT.

Here the CDR3 reads CASSEAGGPLYNEQFF. The CDR3 DNA sequence: TGCGCCAGCAGTGAAGCGGGGGGGCCCCTCTACAATGAGCAGTTCTTC. The chain combines TRBV10-1 with TRBJ2-1, with 10 bases lining up with TRBD2. V shed 3 bases and J 3 bases; nucleotides not matched to a gene: 5. The germline CDR1 and CDR2 sequences are WNHNN and SYGVQD (reference sequence). The CDR3 is 16 amino acids.

The chain employs TRBV2 and TRBJ2-7; no firm D call. V gave up 2 bases and J gave up 3 bases, with 5 bases separating them. In germline, CDR1 is SNHLY, CDR2 FYNNEI. This CDR3 has 12 amino acids. CDR3 nucleotide sequence: TGTGCCAGCAGTGAACGTAACTACGAGCAGTACTTC. This codes for CASSERNYEQYF.

This clone is classed as medium-sized. The chain combines TRBV9 with TRBJ1-3; D gene unclear. Between the trimmed V and J ends, which lost 0 bases and 6 bases, there was a span of 7 bases. This CDR3 comprises 13 residues. Germline assignment: CDR1 SGDLS and CDR2 YYNGEE. In DNA, the CDR3 is TGTGCCAGCAGCGTAGAAGGAGAAAACACCATATATTTT. This encodes CASSVEGENTIYF.